Below are 9 T cell receptor beta chains sequenced from a single sample in a study of T cells in Graves' hyperthyroidism and ophthalmopathy. Amplification yielded TCR beta CDR3 regions, with RNA transcripts as the source. The study used the HTBI primer set for a first-round RT-PCR of the TCR CDR3. TCRdb reprocessed the multiplex PCR reads with MiXCR, giving one entry per CDR3 protein. The sample lists approximately 620,000 distinct CDR3 sequences, around 16% occurring once. The material sequenced was blood. Source of these receptors: a woman aged 40 to 50 with Graves' ophthalmopathy.

The chain recombines TRBV19 with TRBJ2-1, with D uncertain. V lost 5 bases, J lost 2 bases, and 10 bases lay in between. CDR1 and CDR2 from the germline V gene are LNHDA and SQIVND (reference sequence). The CDR3 extends over 14 amino acids. The CDR3 region has the DNA TGTGCCAGTAGTGCCCGCATAGCCTACAATGAGCAGTTCTTC. Protein sequence: CASSARIAYNEQFF.

Many counts were recorded for this clonotype. This rearrangement joins TRBV6-1 to TRBJ1-6, with D tentatively TRBD1 (6 bases). The length of the CDR3 is 18 residues. Germline V gene data show CDR1 as MNHNS and CDR2 as SASEGT. V lost 5 bases, J lost 5 bases, and 22 bases lay in between. The chain's CDR3 is CASSYFAGGGGDNSPLHF. CDR3 nucleotide sequence: TGTGCCAGCAGTTATTTTGCCGGAGGGGGAGGGGATAATTCACCCCTCCACTTT.

In regard to this clonotype: The junction does not match germline at one end; this may be a read error. V usage is TRBV29-1 and J usage is TRBJ1-2; 8 bases are shared with TRBD1. This CDR3 has 14 amino acids. The germline V gene encodes CDR1 SQVTM and CDR2 ANQGSEA. CDR3 DNA sequence: TGCAGCGTCGAAGGGGACAGGCGAAACTATGGCTACACCTTC. Translation: CSVEGDRRNYGYTF. Full variable domain (rest looked up from reference TRBV29-1 and TRBJ1-2): SAVISQKPSRDICQRGTSLTIQCQVDSQVTMMFWYRQQPGQSLTLIATANQGSEATYESGFVIDKFPISRPNLTFSTLTVSNMSPEDSSIYLCSVEGDRRNYGYTFGSGTRLTVV.

This clonotype was seen at least ten times. The rearrangement joins TRBV3-1 to TRBJ2-3; D gene unclear. The CDR3 totals 16 residues. Germline-derived CDR1 and CDR2 are LGHDT and YNNKEL (reference sequence). The V gene lost 1 base and the J gene lost 0 bases, with 11 bases spanning the gap. In nucleotides, the CDR3 is TGTGCCAGCAGCCAAGCGGCATCATCTAGCACAGATACGCAGTATTTT. Translation: CASSQAASSSTDTQYF.

The V gene is TRBV29-1, the J gene TRBJ2-3; D is ambiguous. V was cut by 3 bases and J by 4 bases, with 8 bases left in between. CDR1 is SQVTM, CDR2 ANQGSEA, per germline. The CDR3 spans 12 residues. The CDR3 reads CSVEQTPDTQYF. For the CDR3, the DNA is TGCAGCGTTGAGCAGACGCCAGATACGCAGTATTTT.

The rearrangement joins TRBV6-1 to TRBJ2-5; a weak D match, TRBD2 (6 bases). The CDR3 covers 15 residues. Germline V gene data show CDR1 as MNHNS and CDR2 as SASEGT. Trimming removed 6 bases from V and 5 bases from J, with 19 bases in between. In DNA form, the CDR3 reads TGTGCCAGCAGCCCAAGTGGCGGGGACGGTGAGACCCAGTACTTC. Translation gives CASSPSGGDGETQYF.

This chain connects TRBV18 to TRBJ1-4; D ambiguous. The CDR3 consists of 13 residues. V was trimmed by 3 bases and J by 7 bases, leaving 9 bases between them. In germline, CDR1 is KGHSH, CDR2 LQKENI. As DNA, the CDR3 is TGTGCCAGCTCACCGGGGAGCGGTGAAAAACTGTTTTTT. This encodes CASSPGSGEKLFF.

This clonotype was recorded a few times. V is TRBV5-1 and J is TRBJ1-2; 7 bases line up with TRBD1. Germline loops: CDR1 SGHRS, CDR2 YFSETQ. CDR3 length: 11 amino acids. J was trimmed by 7 bases and V by 5 bases; bases with no gene match: 2. The CDR3 DNA follows: TGCGCCAGCAGTCGGGACAGTGGCTACACCTTC. Translated, it gives CASSRDSGYTF.

This clonotype appeared many times. The rearrangement links TRBV30 to TRBJ1-2, with 7 bases lining up with TRBD1. CDR3 length: 17 amino acids. Looked up from germline, CDR1 is GTSNPN and CDR2 is SVGIG (reference sequence). Trimming at V came to 4 bases and at J to 0 bases, leaving 14 bases not matched to a gene. The CDR3 DNA reads TGTGCCTGGAATCTCAACAGGGGACTAAAATCTAACTATGGCTACACCTTC. Translating it yields CAWNLNRGLKSNYGYTF.